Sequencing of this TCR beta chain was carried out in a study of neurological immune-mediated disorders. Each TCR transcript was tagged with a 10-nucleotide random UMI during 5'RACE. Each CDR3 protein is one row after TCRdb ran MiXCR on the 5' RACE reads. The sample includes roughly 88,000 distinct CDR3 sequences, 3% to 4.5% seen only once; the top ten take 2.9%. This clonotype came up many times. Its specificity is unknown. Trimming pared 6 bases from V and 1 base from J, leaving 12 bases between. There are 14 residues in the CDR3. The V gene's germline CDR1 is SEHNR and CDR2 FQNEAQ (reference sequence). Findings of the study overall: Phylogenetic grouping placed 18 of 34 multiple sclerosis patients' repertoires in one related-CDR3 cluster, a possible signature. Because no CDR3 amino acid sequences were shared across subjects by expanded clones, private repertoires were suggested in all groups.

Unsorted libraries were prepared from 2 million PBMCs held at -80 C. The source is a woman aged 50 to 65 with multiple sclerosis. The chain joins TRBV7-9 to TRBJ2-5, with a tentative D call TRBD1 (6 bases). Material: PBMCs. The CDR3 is CASRQSGVQETQYF. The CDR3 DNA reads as TGTGCCAGCAGACAATCAGGGGTCCAAGAGACCCAGTACTTC.